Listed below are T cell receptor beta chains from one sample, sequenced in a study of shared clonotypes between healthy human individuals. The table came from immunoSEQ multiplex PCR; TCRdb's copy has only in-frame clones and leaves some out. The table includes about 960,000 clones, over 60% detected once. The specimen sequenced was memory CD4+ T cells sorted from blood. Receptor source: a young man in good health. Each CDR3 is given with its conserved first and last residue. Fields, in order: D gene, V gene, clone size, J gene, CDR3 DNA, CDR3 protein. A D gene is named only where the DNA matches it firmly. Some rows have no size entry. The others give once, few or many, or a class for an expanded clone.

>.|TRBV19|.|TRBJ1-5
TGTGCCAGTACCACGGGAGGATTCAATCAGCCCCAGCATTTT
CASTTGGFNQPQHF
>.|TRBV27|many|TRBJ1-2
TGTGCCAGCAGTTTATCGCAGGGTTTCAACTATGGCTACACCTTC
CASSLSQGFNYGYTF
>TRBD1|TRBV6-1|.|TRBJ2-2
TGTGCCAGCAAGACAGGGTTAACGAACACCGGGGAGCTGTTTTTT
CASKTGLTNTGELFF
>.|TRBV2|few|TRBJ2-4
TGTGCCAGCAGTGAGCTGGGGGGGCACATTCAGTACTTC
CASSELGGHIQYF
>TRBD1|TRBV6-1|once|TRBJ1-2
TGTGCCAGCAGTGCGGGACAGGTAGATGGCTACACCTTC
CASSAGQVDGYTF
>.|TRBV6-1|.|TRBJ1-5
TGTGCCAGCGGATTTGGGGGAGGGCAGCCCCAGCATTTT
CASGFGGGQPQHF
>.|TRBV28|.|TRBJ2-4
TGTGCCAGCAGTGAGATTCCTGACAGAAACATTCAGTACTTC
CASSEIPDRNIQYF
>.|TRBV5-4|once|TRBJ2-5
TGTGCCAGCAGCTTGCAGGGAGATGCGACCCAGTACTTC
CASSLQGDATQYF
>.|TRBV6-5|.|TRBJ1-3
TGTGCCAGCACCACCTCACGAACCTCTGGAAACACCATATATTTT
CASTTSRTSGNTIYF
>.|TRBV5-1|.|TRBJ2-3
TGCGCCAGCAGCTTGGGTCAGGTTAGCACAGATACGCAGTATTTT
CASSLGQVSTDTQYF
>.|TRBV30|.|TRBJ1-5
TGTGCCTGGAGACGGGACGGGAATCAGCCCCAGCATTTT
CAWRRDGNQPQHF
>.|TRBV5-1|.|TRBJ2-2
TGCGCCAGCAGGAGTAACACCGGGGAGCTGTTTTTT
CASRSNTGELFF